The T cell receptor (beta chain) described here comes from a study of blood T cell repertoires in COVID-19. Germline V gene lookup returns CDR1 SGDLS and CDR2 YYNGEE. Trimming took off 2 bases at V and 7 bases at J, with 10 bases between the two ends. This CDR3 has 14 amino acids. In the original processing: Reference gene primer amplification gave estimated nucleated cell counts. Profiled with immunoSEQ multiplex PCR; TCRdb holds only in-frame clones, not every one. That table is the source of V, J and clone size, and D and trimming were worked out from the DNA. The data contain 350,000 to 450,000 clones, roughly 86% of them singletons.

The genes are TRBV9 and TRBJ1-6; perhaps TRBD1 as D (5 bases). The clonotype originates from a human donor in a cohort sampled during active COVID-19. The specimen sequenced was peripheral blood. The CDR3 DNA reads TGTGCCAGCAGCGTTCAGGGTTGGAATTCACCCCTCCACTTT. This translates into CASSVQGWNSPLHF.